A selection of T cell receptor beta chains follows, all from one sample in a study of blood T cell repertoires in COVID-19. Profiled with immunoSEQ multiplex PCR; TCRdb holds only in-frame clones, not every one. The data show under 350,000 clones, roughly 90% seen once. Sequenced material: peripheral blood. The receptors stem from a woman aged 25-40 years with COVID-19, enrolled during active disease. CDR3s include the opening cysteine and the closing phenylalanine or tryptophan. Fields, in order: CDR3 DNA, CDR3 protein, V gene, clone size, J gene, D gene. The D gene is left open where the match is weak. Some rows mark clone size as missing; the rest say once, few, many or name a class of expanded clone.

cdr3_nt: TGTGCCAGCAGCTTCACAGGGGGCGGTTTAGATGAGCAGTTCTTC
cdr3_aa: CASSFTGGGLDEQFF
v_call: TRBV11-2
clone_size: once
j_call: TRBJ2-1
d_call: TRBD1

cdr3_nt: TGTGCCAGCAGCTTGGCCAGGGTGGGTGATAATGAAAAACTGTTTTTT
cdr3_aa: CASSLARVGDNEKLFF
v_call: TRBV5-4
clone_size: -
j_call: TRBJ1-4
d_call: -

cdr3_nt: TGTGCCAGCCAGGGACAGATTAATTCACCCCTCCACTTT
cdr3_aa: CASQGQINSPLHF
v_call: TRBV18
clone_size: -
j_call: TRBJ1-6
d_call: TRBD1

cdr3_nt: TGCGCCAGCAGCCAATTAGCGGGGGGACGTTCCGGGGAGCTGTTTTTT
cdr3_aa: CASSQLAGGRSGELFF
v_call: TRBV4-1
clone_size: -
j_call: TRBJ2-2
d_call: TRBD2

cdr3_nt: TGTGCCATCAGGGCTAGCGGGGGAAGCACAGATACGCAGTATTTT
cdr3_aa: CAIRASGGSTDTQYF
v_call: TRBV10-3
clone_size: -
j_call: TRBJ2-3
d_call: TRBD2

cdr3_nt: TGCAGCGTTCGGGGGGGGCGTAGCACAGATACGCAGTATTTT
cdr3_aa: CSVRGGRSTDTQYF
v_call: TRBV29-1
clone_size: -
j_call: TRBJ2-3
d_call: TRBD2

cdr3_nt: TGTGCCAGCAGTTACAGAAGCTATAGCAATCAGCCCCAGCATTTT
cdr3_aa: CASSYRSYSNQPQHF
v_call: TRBV6-2/TRBV6-3
clone_size: -
j_call: TRBJ1-5
d_call: -

cdr3_nt: TGCAGCGTTCTCTACAGGAATGGGTTTGAGGACTTC
cdr3_aa: CSVLYRNGFEDF
v_call: TRBV29-1
clone_size: -
j_call: TRBJ2-5
d_call: -

cdr3_nt: TGTGCCAGTAGTATAGCCCGGACTGGGGGCTACACCTTC
cdr3_aa: CASSIARTGGYTF
v_call: TRBV19
clone_size: -
j_call: TRBJ1-2
d_call: -

cdr3_nt: TGCGCCAGCAGCGGCGGACTAGCGGGGGGTATCGGGGAGCTGTTTTTT
cdr3_aa: CASSGGLAGGIGELFF
v_call: TRBV5-1
clone_size: -
j_call: TRBJ2-2
d_call: TRBD2

cdr3_nt: TGTGCCAGCGCCATAGAGGGCGGGGGACCAGATACGCAGTATTTT
cdr3_aa: CASAIEGGGPDTQYF
v_call: TRBV6-5
clone_size: medium-sized
j_call: TRBJ2-3
d_call: TRBD2

cdr3_nt: TGTGCCAGCAGCCTAACGTCTGGAAACACCATATATTTT
cdr3_aa: CASSLTSGNTIYF
v_call: TRBV11-3
clone_size: -
j_call: TRBJ1-3
d_call: -

cdr3_nt: TGCGCCAGCAGCTACGACAGTGGAGAGACCCAGTACTTC
cdr3_aa: CASSYDSGETQYF
v_call: TRBV5-1
clone_size: -
j_call: TRBJ2-5
d_call: -

cdr3_nt: TGTGCCAGCAGTTACTCTAGTGGGGCCAACGTCCTGACTTTC
cdr3_aa: CASSYSSGANVLTF
v_call: TRBV6-5
clone_size: -
j_call: TRBJ2-6
d_call: -

cdr3_nt: TGTGCCACCAGCGGACAGGGATTCAGCAATCAGCCCCAGCATTTT
cdr3_aa: CATSGQGFSNQPQHF
v_call: TRBV15
clone_size: -
j_call: TRBJ1-5
d_call: TRBD1

cdr3_nt: TGTGCCAGCAGTCCCGGGACACAGAACACTGAAGCTTTCTTT
cdr3_aa: CASSPGTQNTEAFF
v_call: TRBV27
clone_size: once
j_call: TRBJ1-1
d_call: -

cdr3_nt: TGTGCCACAATCCCGGGACAGGTCTCAGGTGAGCAGTTCTTC
cdr3_aa: CATIPGQVSGEQFF
v_call: TRBV2
clone_size: -
j_call: TRBJ2-1
d_call: TRBD1

cdr3_nt: TGTGCCAGTAGTATCATGGGACAGGGAACCCTTGGCTATGGCTACACCTTC
cdr3_aa: CASSIMGQGTLGYGYTF
v_call: TRBV19
clone_size: -
j_call: TRBJ1-2
d_call: TRBD1

cdr3_nt: TGTGCCAGCAGTGAAGGTGCGGCGGGGGGGCCGTACACAGATACGCAGTATTTT
cdr3_aa: CASSEGAAGGPYTDTQYF
v_call: TRBV6-1
clone_size: -
j_call: TRBJ2-3
d_call: TRBD2

cdr3_nt: TGCAGCGCCTCCCGGACAAGGGTTGATGAAAAACTGTTTTTT
cdr3_aa: CSASRTRVDEKLFF
v_call: TRBV29-1
clone_size: -
j_call: TRBJ1-4
d_call: -

cdr3_nt: TGTGCCAGTTCCGAGGAGGGGGCATTTAATTCACCCCTCCACTTT
cdr3_aa: CASSEEGAFNSPLHF
v_call: TRBV7-2
clone_size: -
j_call: TRBJ1-6
d_call: TRBD1

cdr3_nt: TGTGCCAGCACCTTTAGCGGGGGATACACCGGGGAGCTGTTTTTT
cdr3_aa: CASTFSGGYTGELFF
v_call: TRBV11-2
clone_size: -
j_call: TRBJ2-2
d_call: TRBD2

cdr3_nt: TGTGCCACCAGTGCCCCGCTAGCGGGGGATATGGAGACCCAGTACTTC
cdr3_aa: CATSAPLAGDMETQYF
v_call: TRBV24-1
clone_size: -
j_call: TRBJ2-5
d_call: TRBD2

cdr3_nt: TGTGCCAGCAGGATCGGACAGGGGAATCTAAATTCACCCCTCCACTTT
cdr3_aa: CASRIGQGNLNSPLHF
v_call: TRBV2
clone_size: -
j_call: TRBJ1-6
d_call: TRBD1

cdr3_nt: TGTGCCAGCAGCTTCTCCTACGAGCAGTACTTC
cdr3_aa: CASSFSYEQYF
v_call: TRBV2
clone_size: -
j_call: TRBJ2-7
d_call: -

cdr3_nt: TGTGCCAGCAGTCGCACAGGGCTGAACACTGAAGCTTTCTTT
cdr3_aa: CASSRTGLNTEAFF
v_call: TRBV27
clone_size: -
j_call: TRBJ1-1
d_call: -

cdr3_nt: TGTGCCAGTAGATACCCGGGACAGCTTAACTATGGCTACACCTTC
cdr3_aa: CASRYPGQLNYGYTF
v_call: TRBV19
clone_size: -
j_call: TRBJ1-2
d_call: TRBD1